The 26 T cell receptor beta chains reported below all come from one sample, sequenced in a study of T cell responses to AZD1222 COVID-19 vaccine. Libraries were prepared by immunoSEQ multiplex PCR; TCRdb keeps only in-frame clonotypes and omits some of them. The sample holds 85,000 to 100,000 clones, roughly 91% seen once. This specimen was peripheral blood, taken on day 0 of AZD1222 vaccination. These receptors came from an adult in good health.

The V call is TRBV29-1, the J call TRBJ1-5, with 7 bases identical to TRBD1. Germline V gives CDR1 SQVTM, CDR2 ANQGSEA. The CDR3 consists of 13 residues. With 6 bases clipped from V and 6 bases from J, the junction kept 8 bases outside the gene matches. The DNA of the CDR3 is TGCAGCGTGGGCCAGGGGGAAAGTCAGCCCCAGCATTTT. Translation: CSVGQGESQPQHF.

The chain joins TRBV6-5 to TRBJ2-7; a possible D gene is TRBD1 (6 bases). CDR1 and CDR2 from the germline V gene are MNHEY and SVGAGI. The CDR3 runs to 15 residues. Trimming removed 2 bases at V and 7 bases at J, with 18 bases between. Here the CDR3 reads CASSYRDIGVWEQYF. In nucleotides, the CDR3 is TGTGCCAGCAGTTACCGGGACATAGGGGTGTGGGAGCAGTACTTC.

This clone was observed a single time. The rearrangement links TRBV7-9 to TRBJ1-1; D is possibly TRBD1 (5 bases). The CDR3 runs to 12 residues. Germline V gene sequence: CDR1 SEHNR, CDR2 FQNEAQ (reference sequence). Trimming pared 6 bases from V and 8 bases from J, leaving 13 bases between. The CDR3 sequence is CASSLSRGEAFF. Here the CDR3 DNA reads TGTGCCAGCAGTTTAAGTCGGGGGGAAGCTTTCTTT.

The gene calls are TRBV7-3 and TRBJ1-4, with unresolved D. This CDR3 has 15 amino acids. Trimming pared 1 base from V and 7 bases from J, leaving 13 bases between. CDR1 SGHTA and CDR2 FQGTGA come from the germline V gene. CDR3 in amino acids: CASSLRGGKLEKLFF. CDR3 DNA: TGTGCCAGCAGCTTAAGGGGAGGGAAACTTGAAAAACTGTTTTTT.

This clone was seen only once. This chain connects TRBV2 to TRBJ2-1; D not resolved. This CDR3 has 13 amino acids. V lost 7 bases and J 10 bases, leaving 17 bases between the germline ends. The germline CDR1 and CDR2 sequences are SNHLY and FYNNEI. The CDR3 nucleotides are TGTGCCAGCAAGGGAATAACCTTGAGGGAGCAGTTCTTC. Its protein product is CASKGITLREQFF.

This chain connects TRBV4-3 to TRBJ1-6; possible D gene TRBD1, 5 bases. The V gene's germline CDR1 is LGHNA and CDR2 YSLEER. Trimming removed 4 bases from V and 15 bases from J, with 16 bases in between. This CDR3 region has 13 residues. CDR3 amino acids: CASSPHGTAVLHF. Here the CDR3 DNA reads TGCGCCAGCAGCCCCCACGGGACGGCCGTCCTCCACTTT.

The chain has TRBV2 and TRBJ1-2, with 10 positions matching TRBD1. V trimming: 6 bases; J trimming: 6 bases; junction bases outside the gene matches: 7. Germline V gene sequence: CDR1 SNHLY, CDR2 FYNNEI. The CDR3 is made up of 14 amino acids. The CDR3 coding sequence is TGTGCCAGCAGCCGTGGGGGACAGGGGAATGGCTACACCTTC. Protein product: CASSRGGQGNGYTF.

The rearrangement joins TRBV13 to TRBJ1-6; D is unclear. The CDR3 covers 15 residues. The V and J ends lost 3 bases and 2 bases respectively, with 8 bases between them. Per the germline V gene, CDR1 is PRHDT and CDR2 is FYEKMQ (reference sequence). The CDR3 protein is CASSFRDPYNSPLHF. The DNA of the CDR3 is TGTGCCAGCAGCTTCCGAGACCCCTATAATTCACCCCTCCACTTT.

The chain is built from TRBV7-8 and TRBJ2-5, with TRBD1 matching 8 bases. J lost 3 bases, V lost 5 bases, and 11 bases had no gene match. This CDR3 is built from 16 residues. Germline V gives CDR1 SGHVS, CDR2 FQNEAQ. CDR3 DNA sequence: TGTGCCAGCAGCCCCAGGACAGGGTTGATTAAAGAGACCCAGTACTTC. Its translation: CASSPRTGLIKETQYF.

This clone was seen just once. V usage is TRBV30 and J usage is TRBJ2-2, with 7 bases identical to TRBD1. Germline loops: CDR1 GTSNPN, CDR2 SVGIG (reference sequence). The junction had 4 bases not matched to a gene; V was cut back by 5 bases and J by 1 base. There are 14 residues in the CDR3. DNA of the CDR3: TGTGCCTGGGGGGGACAGTTGAACACCGGGGAGCTGTTTTTT. Translating it yields CAWGGQLNTGELFF.

The chain joins TRBV3-1 (or the pseudogene TRBV3-2) to TRBJ1-2; perhaps TRBD1 as D (5 bases). V lost 4 bases and J lost 4, with 16 bases in between. The CDR3 is 15 amino acids. The germline CDR1 and CDR2 sequences are LGHDT and YNNKEL (reference sequence). The CDR3 region is CASSPRWGDSYGYTF. CDR3 DNA sequence: TGTGCCAGCAGCCCCCGGTGGGGGGACTCCTATGGCTACACCTTC.

This clone was seen only once. The chain is built from TRBV6-2 or TRBV6-3 and TRBJ1-5; 10 nucleotides line up with TRBD1. Germline values: CDR1 MNHEY, CDR2 SVGEGT. V shed 0 bases, J shed 4 bases, and the junction held 6 bases outside the gene matches. The CDR3 runs to 17 residues. CDR3 residues: CASSYSKTGGWNQPQHF. The CDR3 DNA follows: TGTGCCAGCAGTTACTCTAAGACAGGGGGCTGGAATCAGCCCCAGCATTTT.

This sequence joins TRBV18 and TRBJ2-7; D gene uncertain. The V gene lost 3 bases and the J gene lost 1 base, with 13 bases spanning the gap. Germline CDR1 reads KGHSH; CDR2 reads LQKENI. The CDR3 is 15 amino acids. The CDR3 region is CASSPNGPGSYEQYF. The CDR3 bases are TGTGCCAGCTCACCTAACGGACCTGGGTCCTACGAGCAGTACTTC.

The rearrangement links TRBV6-5 to TRBJ2-3, with TRBD2 matching over 8 bases. Germline-derived CDR1 and CDR2 are MNHEY and SVGAGI. V lost 6 bases and J lost 4; bases outside the gene matches: 6. This CDR3 has 14 amino acids. The CDR3 bases are TGTGCCAGCAGATTAGCGGGGAGTGCAGATACGCAGTATTTT. Amino acid sequence: CASRLAGSADTQYF.

Comment on this clone: The junction departs from germline at one end; a sequencing error may be responsible. The chain carries TRBV28 and TRBJ1-2; tentatively, D is TRBD1 (5 bases). This CDR3 region has 8 residues. CDR1 and CDR2 (germline): MDHEN, SYDVKM. The CDR3, as DNA: TGTGCCATCACTCTCCAGGGATTC. This codes for CAITLQGF.

The J gene is TRBJ1-1, the V gene TRBV5-1; the D gene is possibly TRBD1 (6 bases). Germline CDR1 reads SGHRS; CDR2 reads YFSETQ. CDR3 length: 13 residues. Trimming pared 6 bases from V and 8 bases from J, leaving 17 bases between. The CDR3 DNA is TGCGCCAGCACCTCGGGGGGGCCGGCAGAAGCTTTCTTT. Its protein product is CASTSGGPAEAFF.

This clone showed up just once. The V gene is TRBV7-9, the J gene TRBJ1-1; 7 bases are shared with TRBD1. Trimming at V came to 0 bases and at J to 0 bases, leaving 7 bases not matched to a gene. The germline CDR1 and CDR2 sequences are SEHNR and FQNEAQ (reference sequence). This CDR3 is 17 amino acids long. The CDR3 DNA follows: TGTGCCAGCAGCTTAGCCCGGGACAGCCACTTGAACACTGAAGCTTTCTTT. Protein sequence: CASSLARDSHLNTEAFF.

The chain is built from TRBV5-1 and TRBJ1-2; D remains ambiguous. V gave up 4 bases and J gave up 5 bases, with 15 bases separating them. Per germline, CDR1 SGHRS and CDR2 YFSETQ. The CDR3 has 14 amino acids. The CDR3 spells CASSITENRYGYTF. For the CDR3, the DNA is TGCGCCAGCAGCATAACAGAGAACAGATATGGCTACACCTTC.

The chain links TRBV19 to TRBJ1-1; 9 positions match TRBD1. V was pared by 1 base and J by 5 bases, with 5 bases of the junction left unmatched. Per the germline V gene, CDR1 is LNHDA and CDR2 is SQIVND (reference sequence). The CDR3 contains 15 residues. The CDR3, as DNA: TGTGCCAGTAGTATAGTAGACAGGGGGAGAACTGAAGCTTTCTTT. Residues: CASSIVDRGRTEAFF.

This clone showed up just a few times. V and J are TRBV20-1 and TRBJ1-2, with D hard to call. V was clipped by 3 bases and J by 1 base, with 6 bases between them. Germline CDR1 and CDR2: DFQATT and SNEGSKA (reference sequence). The CDR3 runs 12 residues. As DNA, the CDR3 is TGCAGTGCTAGTAATCTTAACTATGGCTACACCTTC. Its protein product is CSASNLNYGYTF.

The J gene is TRBJ1-5, the V gene TRBV4-3; maybe TRBD1 (5 bases). Germline assignment: CDR1 LGHNA and CDR2 YSLEER. Trimming left V 4 bases short and J 10 bases short, with 14 bases between. CDR3 length equals 13 residues. As DNA, the CDR3 is TGCGCCAGCAGCCGCGAGCTACGGGGCCCCCAGCATTTT. This sequence encodes CASSRELRGPQHF.

This clone has more than one count but fewer than ten. This chain connects TRBV24-1 to TRBJ2-2; 9 nucleotides line up with TRBD1. V lost 10 bases, J lost 3 bases, and 5 bases stayed unmatched. CDR1 is KGHDR and CDR2 is SFDVKD in the germline V gene. This CDR3 comprises 14 residues. CDR3 DNA: TGTGCCACTACAGGGGGCACGGACACCGGGGAGCTGTTTTTT. It specifies CATTGGTDTGELFF.

The chain uses TRBV7-8 and TRBJ1-1; TRBD1 agrees at 7 bases. The CDR3 runs 14 residues. CDR1 is SGHVS, CDR2 FQNEAQ, per germline. The ends lost 5 bases at V and 1 base at J; junction bases unmatched: 4. DNA for the CDR3: TGTGCCAGCAGCCTCGACAGGGCGAACACTGAAGCTTTCTTT. Translation gives CASSLDRANTEAFF.

The chain is built from TRBV7-9 and TRBJ1-6, with D unclear. Trimming took 4 bases from V and 3 from J, leaving 10 bases between them. Per the germline V gene, CDR1 is SEHNR and CDR2 is FQNEAQ (reference sequence). The CDR3 is 15 amino acids. The CDR3 protein is CASSSQQLYNSPLHF. The DNA for the CDR3 is TGTGCCAGCAGCTCGCAGCAACTCTATAATTCACCCCTCCACTTT.

This clone was detected once. This sequence joins TRBV7-9 and TRBJ2-7; TRBD1 might be the D (6 bases). Trimming cost V 7 bases and J 2 bases, with 12 bases left between them. The length of the CDR3 is 13 residues. Germline V gene sequence: CDR1 SEHNR, CDR2 FQNEAQ (reference sequence). The CDR3 nucleotides read TGTGCCAGCACCCAGGGGACCACCTACGAGCAGTACTTC. Protein product: CASTQGTTYEQYF.

The J gene is TRBJ2-3, the V gene TRBV5-1, with 11 bases identical to TRBD2. The CDR3 extends over 15 amino acids. The germline V gene has CDR1 SGHRS and CDR2 YFSETQ. J lost 3 bases, V lost 5 bases, and 5 bases had no gene match. The CDR3 here is CASRTSGVVTDTQYF. CDR3 coding DNA: TGCGCCAGCAGGACTAGCGGGGTCGTTACAGATACGCAGTATTTT.